This TCR beta chain originates from a study of blood T cell repertoires in COVID-19. At the level of the study: Researchers got acute and convalescent COVID-19 samples from the United States, Italy and Spain. PBMCs, B-cell-depleted T cells, or T cells were the source of the cDNA or gDNA that made up the material.

Enrolment of Seattle patients took place during active infection, and they were followed longitudinally. In the authors' methods: Amplification of reference gene primers was used by the study to estimate nucleated cell counts. Assay used: immunoSEQ multiplex PCR; TCRdb lists only in-frame clones, some missing. V and J calls and clone size are as listed in that table; D and trimming were resolved from the DNA. The sample includes about 87,000 clones, about 85% seen only once; the top ten take approximately 3%. Input material: peripheral blood. The receptor comes from a woman aged 80 or over with COVID-19, enrolled during active disease.

The CDR3: CATSRDWTYNEQFF. CDR3 nucleotides: TGTGCCACATCCCGGGACTGGACCTACAATGAGCAGTTCTTC. The chain employs TRBV3-1 (or the pseudogene TRBV3-2) and TRBJ2-1, with D possibly TRBD2 on 6 matching bases. Per germline, CDR1 LGHDT and CDR2 YNNKEL (reference sequence). The CDR3 length is 14 residues. Trimming removed 10 bases from V and 2 bases from J, with 15 bases in between.